The T cell receptor beta chain under discussion was sequenced for a study of vaccination effects on CD4 cells after COVID-19 (dated 2022 in TCRdb). About the study as a whole: Each participant received two doses of an mRNA SARS-CoV-2 vaccine, either BNT162b2 or mRNA-1273. Altogether, roughly 10 COVID-19 convalescent patients and 4 SARS-CoV-2-naive healthy vaccine recipients made up the full study. In the study, cultures from other donors were sequenced using the Oncomine TCR Beta short-read assay on an Illumina iSeq 100. The study compared SARS-CoV-2 spike-specific CD4+ TCR repertoires before and after mRNA vaccination in COVID-19 convalescent patients and infection-naive vaccine recipients. Pre-vaccine samples from a couple of convalescent patients were drawn 16 days and one week before the first dose, 142 and 148 days after COVID-19 diagnosis. What the study reported, not specific to this receptor: Clones induced by infection and clones induced by vaccination both contracted markedly at late timepoints after vaccination, which fits with T cell responses waning over time. The study was limited by a small number of convalescent patients, and early post-infection timepoints were lacking. Among convalescent patients, the spike-reactive repertoire after vaccination was made up mainly of new vaccine-induced clones that were largely distinct from the clones induced by infection.

Library prep was done by the immunoSEQ multiplex PCR assay. DNA from the CD4+ T cells that had been cultured and isolated underwent TCR beta CDR3 sequencing. Regarding the original processing steps: Non-productive TCR sequences were removed, reads were trimmed to the CDR3 region, and CDR3s of at least 7 amino acids were retained. Antigen-specific clonotypes were identified with the MANAFEST web app by comparing expansion in peptide wells against reference cultures. To be called positive, a clone needed expansion at FDR<0.05 compared with the reference and with all other wells, an odds ratio greater than 5, and a frequency greater than 0.1% in two replicate wells. Cross-reactive clonotypes were defined as significantly expanded in SARS-CoV-2 spike wells and in at least one common cold coronavirus spike condition. CDR3 similarity was assessed by Levenshtein distance with the stringdist R package, and unrooted trees were built with ape in R 3.6.1. Not all clones reach the TCRdb copy of this immuneACCESS table, which keeps in-frame sequences only. Checked studies attribute under half of the gap to unresolved V genes and leave the rest unexplained. V and J calls and clone size follow that table, whereas D and trimming were derived from the DNA. Within this sample are 22,000 or so clones, with around 75% of them counted one time only. Roughly 37% of the sample comes from the top ten.

Between the V and J ends, shortened by 1 base and 3 bases respectively, the junction contains 9 bases. CDR1 is given as LGHDT and CDR2 as YNNKEL, both from the germline V gene (reference sequence). From cysteine to phenylalanine, the CDR3 is 14 amino acids long. Kept here is only the CDR3 DNA, which spans 42 bases and is read in frame from base 1. A remark on this clone: Its cognate antigen has yet to be identified. No quality values exist for individual bases; no much larger clone is one base distant.

The ViraFEST assay stimulated PBMC with viral peptide pools and then used TCR sequencing to identify antigen-specific CD4+ T cell clonotypes by expansion. After less than 13 days of culture, CD4+ T cells were isolated with the EasySep CD4+ T cell isolation kit. Convalescent patients had PCR-confirmed SARS-CoV-2 infection between March and December 2020, before Alpha, Beta and Delta variants emerged in the United States. Some 1.9 million PBMC per well were cultured with 8.5 to 10 ug/ml peptides in IMDM containing approximately 4.6% human AB serum, around 9.7 IU/ml IL-2 and gentamicin. On days 3 and 7, half of the culture medium was replaced with fresh IL-2-containing medium. Each peptide stimulation condition was cultured in triplicate wells unless otherwise noted. Using Ficoll-Paque Plus gradient centrifugation, PBMC were separated from whole blood and then either used fresh or cryopreserved at -140C. The QIAamp micro DNA kit was used to extract genomic DNA from the cultured CD4+ T cells.

The TCR was taken from a human donor who had a prior SARS-CoV-2 infection. The sample here was CD4+ T cells from PBMCs cultured with a peptide pool, taken before COVID-19 vaccination. The rearranged chain carries TRBV3-1 (or the pseudogene TRBV3-2) and TRBJ1-2; TRBD1 is possibly the D segment (6 matching bases). The sequence in DNA is TGTGCCAGCAGCCAAGTCAACAGGGACTATGGCTACACCTTC. Translated, it gives CASSQVNRDYGYTF.